These 23 T cell receptor beta chains share one sample of origin, sequenced in a study of PD-1 blockade in classical Hodgkin lymphoma. Libraries were prepared by immunoSEQ multiplex PCR; TCRdb keeps only in-frame clonotypes and omits some of them. The data hold about 30,000 clones, with approximately 91% observed a single time. Documented time point: newly diagnosed, previously untreated cHL patient sample. Source material: peripheral blood mononuclear cells (PBMCs). The origin of the receptors is a human donor with classical Hodgkin lymphoma.

The CDR3 loop is CASSQVSIWQGNTEAFF. CDR3 bases: TGTGCCAGCAGCCAAGTAAGTATTTGGCAAGGGAACACTGAAGCTTTCTTT. This chain uses TRBV4-2 with TRBJ1-1, with D hard to call. With 1 base removed from V and 1 base from J, the gap between germline ends came to 16 bases. The CDR3 length is 17 residues. Germline-derived CDR1 and CDR2 are LGHNA and YNFKEQ.

V usage is TRBV5-1 and J usage is TRBJ2-3; D unclear. This CDR3 comprises 12 residues. V lost 2 bases to trimming and J lost 2 bases, with 3 bases between them. CDR1 is SGHRS and CDR2 is YFSETQ in the germline V gene. CDR3 sequence (DNA): TGCGCCAGCAGCTTTACCACAGATACGCAGTATTTT. Translating it yields CASSFTTDTQYF.

This clone has more than one count but fewer than ten. The rearrangement uses TRBV5-1 and TRBJ1-4; a possible D gene is TRBD1 (5 bases). Trimming left V 0 bases short and J 8 bases short, with 17 bases between. The CDR3 consists of 16 residues. Germline V CDR1 and CDR2: SGHRS, YFSETQ. As DNA, the CDR3 is TGCGCCAGCAGCTTGGACGGGGGAGGGTACCAGGAAAAACTGTTTTTT. Translation: CASSLDGGGYQEKLFF.

The V gene is TRBV10-3, the J gene TRBJ2-1, with no clear D. This CDR3 region has 11 residues. Between the trimmed V and J ends, which lost 3 bases and 15 bases, there was a span of 12 bases. The V gene's germline CDR1 is ENHRY and CDR2 SYGVKD. The CDR3 loop reads CAISDGPWRFF. CDR3 in DNA: TGTGCCATCAGTGACGGGCCTTGGCGGTTCTTC.

The chain uses TRBV29-1 and TRBJ2-5, with TRBD1 identical over 8 bases. The trim removed 7 bases at V and 5 bases at J, leaving 9 bases unmatched. The CDR3 has 13 residues. Germline lookup yields CDR1 SQVTM and CDR2 ANQGSEA. CDR3 nucleotide sequence: TGCAGCGCCGACAGGGGTCGAAGGGAGACCCAGTACTTC. Amino acids: CSADRGRRETQYF.

This chain joins TRBV7-2 and TRBJ1-6; tentatively, D is TRBD1 (5 bases). CDR3 length equals 14 residues. The V end lost 4 bases, the J end lost 5 bases, and 9 bases lay between the germline ends. The germline V gene encodes CDR1 SGHTA and CDR2 FQGNSA. The CDR3 sequence: CASSWGSNNSPLHF. For the CDR3, the DNA is TGTGCCAGCAGCTGGGGGAGTAATAATTCACCCCTCCACTTT.

This clone was seen just once. The chain couples TRBV29-1 to TRBJ1-1; D call uncertain. V was cut by 4 bases and J by 3 bases, with 12 bases left in between. Germline V gene lookup returns CDR1 SQVTM and CDR2 ANQGSEA. The CDR3 consists of 13 residues. CDR3 loop: CSVGLNRYTEAFF. CDR3 bases: TGCAGCGTTGGACTTAACCGCTACACTGAAGCTTTCTTT.

This chain links TRBV28 with TRBJ2-7; TRBD2 aligns across 11 bases. Germline V gives CDR1 MDHEN, CDR2 SYDVKM. This CDR3 has 15 residues. J was trimmed by 1 base and V by 9 bases; bases with no gene match: 8. The CDR3 reads CASISGRAPSYEQYF. In DNA, the CDR3 is TGTGCCAGTATTAGCGGGAGGGCCCCATCCTACGAGCAGTACTTC.

The chain is built from TRBV7-3 and TRBJ2-5; 8 nucleotides agree with TRBD1. The CDR3 runs to 16 residues. Unmatched junction bases numbered 9, after V lost 1 base and J lost 5 bases. Germline CDR1 reads SGHTA; CDR2 reads FQGTGA. In DNA form, the CDR3 reads TGTGCCAGCAGCTTAAATCCCCCAGGGGGCTCCGAGACCCAGTACTTC. Its protein is CASSLNPPGGSETQYF.

The rearrangement uses TRBV5-1 and TRBJ1-4; D not certain. From germline, CDR1 is SGHRS and CDR2 YFSETQ. The V end lost 4 bases, the J end lost 4 bases, and 14 bases lay between the germline ends. This CDR3 spans 15 amino acids. The CDR3 region is CASSVTSGVNEKLFF. The CDR3 DNA follows: TGCGCCAGCAGCGTAACAAGTGGGGTTAATGAAAAACTGTTTTTT.

The chain couples TRBV6-5 to TRBJ2-7, with 11 bases that match TRBD2. V lost 5 bases and J lost 8; bases outside the gene matches: 8. The germline V gene encodes CDR1 MNHEY and CDR2 SVGAGI. The CDR3 sequence is 14 residues long. The CDR3 region is CASSQLAGVSKQYF. CDR3 in DNA: TGTGCCAGCAGTCAACTAGCGGGAGTTAGTAAGCAGTACTTC.

The rearrangement joins TRBV10-3 to TRBJ1-6; 7 bases align to TRBD1. Trimming took 6 bases from V and 5 from J; bases not matched to a gene: 7. The CDR3 extends over 15 amino acids. Germline-derived CDR1 and CDR2 are ENHRY and SYGVKD. As DNA, the CDR3 is TGTGCCATCAGGCCATCGGGACAGAATAATTCACCCCTCCACTTT. Translating gives CAIRPSGQNNSPLHF.

The chain recombines TRBV5-1 with TRBJ2-4, with unresolved D. Germline V lookup: CDR1 SGHRS, CDR2 YFSETQ. CDR3 size: 15 residues. V shed 1 base and J shed 5 bases, with 13 bases lying between them. The CDR3 loop reads CASSLNGRSENIQYF. The CDR3 DNA sequence: TGCGCCAGCAGCTTGAATGGCAGATCGGAAAACATTCAGTACTTC.

This chain connects TRBV7-8 to TRBJ2-7; D might be TRBD1 (6 bases). Germline-derived CDR1 and CDR2 are SGHVS and FQNEAQ. With 1 base removed from V and 1 base from J, the gap between germline ends came to 14 bases. The CDR3 is made up of 16 amino acids. The CDR3 DNA reads as TGTGCCAGCAGCTTAGTCACAGGGCCAATATCCTACGAGCAGTACTTC. The encoded protein is CASSLVTGPISYEQYF. The complete variable domain, with remaining parts taken from reference TRBV7-8 and TRBJ2-7, reads GAGVSQSPRYKVAKRGQDVALRCDPISGHVSLFWYQQALGQGPEFLTYFQNEAQLDKSGLPSDRFFAERPEGSVSTLKIQRTQQEDSAVYLCASSLVTGPISYEQYFGPGTRLTVT.

V gene TRBV7-8 combines with J gene TRBJ1-4; D is unresolved. The V gene's germline CDR1 is SGHVS and CDR2 FQNEAQ. The CDR3 runs 13 residues. V was trimmed by 1 base and J by 1 base, leaving 1 base between them. The CDR3 DNA is TGTGCCAGCAGCTTAGGAACTAATGAAAAACTGTTTTTT. Amino acid sequence: CASSLGTNEKLFF.

The chain links TRBV19 to TRBJ2-7; the match to TRBD2 covers 13 bases. The CDR3 consists of 15 residues. Per the germline V gene, CDR1 is LNHDA and CDR2 is SQIVND (reference sequence). J gave up 5 bases and V 7 bases, and 8 bases lay outside the gene matches. The CDR3, as DNA: TGTGCCAGTAAAGGACCCGGACTAGCGGGGGACGAGCAGTACTTC. Its protein is CASKGPGLAGDEQYF.

V gene TRBV9 combines with J gene TRBJ2-1, with TRBD2 identical over 8 bases. The germline gives CDR1 SGDLS, CDR2 YYNGEE. Trimming at V came to 3 bases and at J to 5 bases, leaving 7 bases not matched to a gene. The length of the CDR3 is 15 residues. In nucleotides, the CDR3 is TGTGCCAGCAGCGCCTCCGGGAGGGCAGACAATGAGCAGTTCTTC. It specifies CASSASGRADNEQFF.

The chain links TRBV6-5 to TRBJ2-7, with TRBD2 identical over 8 bases. The CDR3 extends over 15 amino acids. Germline V gives CDR1 MNHEY, CDR2 SVGAGI. V was pared by 5 bases and J by 2 bases, with 8 bases of the junction left unmatched. CDR3 residues: CASSPPGGGPYEQYF. DNA for the CDR3: TGTGCCAGCAGTCCCCCGGGGGGGGGTCCCTACGAGCAGTACTTC.

CDR3 in amino acids: CASSDSQYQPQHF. The CDR3 DNA follows: TGCGCCAGCAGTGACAGTCAGTATCAGCCCCAGCATTTT. The chain carries TRBV10-2 and TRBJ1-5; D ambiguous. The germline V gene encodes CDR1 WSHSY and CDR2 SAAADI. The CDR3 runs to 13 residues. Trimming cost V 3 bases and J 5 bases, with 8 bases left between them.

This chain uses TRBV7-6 with TRBJ1-1; the D is unclear. Trimming left V 1 base short and J 2 bases short, with 14 bases between. This CDR3 is 16 amino acids long. The germline V gene has CDR1 SGHVS and CDR2 FNYEAQ. As DNA, the CDR3 is TGTGCCAGCAGCTTAGGGGATCCTGCTGTAAACACTGAAGCTTTCTTT. This sequence encodes CASSLGDPAVNTEAFF. The full variable domain, in which reference TRBV7-6 and TRBJ1-1 provide the parts outside the CDR3, is GAGVSQSPRYKVTKRGQDVALRCDPISGHVSLYWYRQALGQGPEFLTYFNYEAQQDKSGLPNDRFSAERPEGSISTLTIQRTEQRDSAMYRCASSLGDPAVNTEAFFGQGTRLTVV.

This chain links TRBV28 with TRBJ2-7; TRBD2 aligns across 10 bases. The germline V gene has CDR1 MDHEN and CDR2 SYDVKM. CDR3 size: 13 residues. V was clipped by 4 bases and J by 12 bases; unmatched bases: 9. This chain's CDR3 is CASSSDPSGRGYF. The CDR3 DNA reads as TGTGCCAGCAGTTCCGATCCTAGCGGGAGAGGGTACTTC.

The gene calls are TRBV9 and TRBJ2-1, with 10 bases aligning to TRBD2. Germline V gene sequence: CDR1 SGDLS, CDR2 YYNGEE. J was trimmed by 5 bases and V by 4 bases; bases with no gene match: 6. CDR3 length equals 15 residues. CDR3 bases: TGTGCCAGCAGCCCCCGGACTAGCGGAGACAATGAGCAGTTCTTC. Its translation is CASSPRTSGDNEQFF.

The chain employs TRBV7-7 and TRBJ2-7; TRBD2 is a possible D gene (6 bases). Germline V CDR1 and CDR2: SSHAT, FNYEAQ (reference sequence). The CDR3 covers 14 residues. V was cut by 1 base and J by 0 bases, with 7 bases left in between. DNA for the CDR3: TGTGCCAGCAGCTTAGGACTAGACTCCTACGAGCAGTACTTC. This gives the protein CASSLGLDSYEQYF.